Below are 28 T cell receptor beta chains sequenced from a single sample in a study of T-cell memory formation after mild COVID-19. TCRdb re-derived calls from the 5' RACE reads in MiXCR, one entry per CDR3 protein. The sample lists 350,000 to 500,000 distinct CDR3 sequences; more than 20% were seen once. The sequenced sample consisted of PBMCs or a T cell subset sorted from them (not recorded which). Receptor source: an adult woman who had mild COVID-19 (a few samples of this study predate the infection). Cell type and time point are not known.

This clonotype has more than one count but fewer than ten. The chain employs TRBV4-1 and TRBJ2-2; D gene uncertain. This CDR3 has 14 amino acids. V was cut by 7 bases and J by 0 bases, with 9 bases left in between. Per the germline V gene, CDR1 is MGHRA and CDR2 is YSYEKL. The CDR3 reads CASNRHTNTGELFF. In DNA, the CDR3 is TGCGCCAGCAACAGACACACGAACACCGGGGAGCTGTTTTTT.

The chain couples TRBV12-3 or TRBV12-4 to TRBJ1-1; D may be TRBD1 (6 bases). Trimming removed 2 bases from V and 11 bases from J, with 12 bases in between. The length of the CDR3 is 12 residues. CDR3 nucleotide sequence: TGTGCCAGCAGTTTAACAGGGCGGTTGGCTTTCTTT. Encoded protein: CASSLTGRLAFF.

In this sample, this clonotype turned up a few times. The chain joins TRBV7-3 to TRBJ2-1; D is uncertain. V was shortened by 0 bases and J by 0 bases, with 6 bases between the two germline ends. Germline CDR1 reads SGHTA; CDR2 reads FQGTGA. This CDR3 spans 15 amino acids. CDR3 nucleotide sequence: TGTGCCAGCAGCTTAACCCTTAGCTCCTACAATGAGCAGTTCTTC. Its protein product is CASSLTLSSYNEQFF.

This clonotype has a handful of counts. The chain links TRBV29-1 to TRBJ2-3; TRBD1 is a possible D gene (5 bases). Trimming took 5 bases from V and 4 from J, leaving 13 bases between them. The germline gives CDR1 SQVTM, CDR2 ANQGSEA. The CDR3 is 13 residues long. CDR3 in DNA: TGCAGCGTTAGGGGCATTGGGGCAGATACGCAGTATTTT. It encodes CSVRGIGADTQYF.

The rearrangement links TRBV4-1 to TRBJ1-1; D possibly corresponds to TRBD1 (6 bases). This CDR3 spans 14 amino acids. V was shortened by 5 bases and J by 0 bases, with 10 bases between the two germline ends. CDR1 and CDR2 (germline): MGHRA, YSYEKL. CDR3 nucleotide sequence: TGCGCCAGCAGCACCCGGGACATGAACACTGAAGCTTTCTTT. Its translation: CASSTRDMNTEAFF.

The chain joins TRBV6-1 to TRBJ2-6; a possible D gene is TRBD1 (6 bases). Germline V gene data show CDR1 as MNHNS and CDR2 as SASEGT. The V and J ends lost 3 bases and 3 bases respectively, with 6 bases between them. The CDR3 has 14 amino acids. CDR3 nucleotides: TGTGCCAGCAGTGACAGGGGTGGGGCCAACGTCCTGACTTTC. This encodes CASSDRGGANVLTF.

This clonotype was observed once. The chain joins TRBV20-1 to TRBJ1-6; D is ambiguous. This CDR3 region has 14 residues. Germline V CDR1 and CDR2: DFQATT, SNEGSKA (reference sequence). V shed 0 bases and J shed 7 bases, with 10 bases lying between them. The CDR3 is CSARDGISNSPLHF. The CDR3 DNA sequence: TGCAGTGCTAGAGATGGGATATCCAATTCACCCCTCCACTTT.

This clonotype was counted many times. The chain has TRBV7-2 and TRBJ2-1; 8 bases align to TRBD2. The length of the CDR3 is 16 residues. The J segment lost 3 bases and the V segment lost 5 bases, leaving 9 bases of the junction unmatched. Germline-derived CDR1 and CDR2 are SGHTA and FQGNSA. The CDR3 DNA is TGTGCCAGCAGCATACATCCGGGACTAGTCTACAATGAGCAGTTCTTC. Translation: CASSIHPGLVYNEQFF.

The chain carries TRBV30 and TRBJ1-4, with D hard to call. Trimming cost V 0 bases and J 12 bases, with 26 bases left between them. The CDR3 runs 17 residues. Per the germline V gene, CDR1 is GTSNPN and CDR2 is SVGIG (reference sequence). CDR3 sequence reads: CAWSVEGGRTPRGQLFF. The CDR3 region has the DNA TGTGCCTGGAGTGTAGAGGGCGGCCGGACCCCTCGCGGGCAACTGTTTTTT.

The chain is built from TRBV4-2 and TRBJ2-5; D perhaps matches TRBD2 (6 bases). Germline V gene data show CDR1 as LGHNA and CDR2 as YNFKEQ. The CDR3 runs to 15 residues. The ends were cut back, 3 bases at V and 2 bases at J, with 13 bases in the middle. Written as DNA, the CDR3 is TGTGCCAGCAGCCATACCTGGGGGGAGCAAGAGACCCAGTACTTC. It encodes CASSHTWGEQETQYF.

This clonotype was counted only a few times. The chain is built from TRBV7-8 and TRBJ2-7, with 10 bases lining up with TRBD2. CDR1 and CDR2 (germline): SGHVS, FQNEAQ. CDR3 size: 14 residues. V gave up 4 bases and J gave up 5 bases; unmatched junction bases: 5. The CDR3 reads CASSSGLAANEQYF. Here the CDR3 DNA reads TGTGCCAGCAGCTCCGGACTAGCGGCCAACGAGCAGTACTTC.

The chain links TRBV5-1 to TRBJ2-2; no reliable D call. V was clipped by 0 bases and J by 5 bases, with 11 bases between them. The CDR3 has 15 amino acids. CDR1 is SGHRS and CDR2 is YFSETQ in the germline V gene. Here the CDR3 reads CASSLEGSGTGELFF. For the CDR3, the DNA is TGCGCCAGCAGCTTGGAGGGTAGTGGAACCGGGGAGCTGTTTTTT.

The chain is built from TRBV18 and TRBJ2-3; D perhaps matches TRBD2 (7 bases). Germline CDR1 reads KGHSH; CDR2 reads LQKENI. V lost 1 base, J lost 5 bases, and 10 bases lay in between. The CDR3 sequence is 14 residues long. The CDR3 spells CASSPRGGRDTQYF. The CDR3 DNA is TGTGCCAGCTCACCACGCGGGGGCAGAGATACGCAGTATTTT.

This clonotype has more than one count but fewer than ten. The chain links TRBV7-7 to TRBJ2-3; no reliable D call. The V end lost 8 bases, the J end lost 3 bases, and 3 bases lay between the germline ends. Germline V lookup: CDR1 SSHAT, CDR2 FNYEAQ (reference sequence). There are 10 residues in the CDR3. CDR3 protein: CASRTDTQYF. In nucleotides, the CDR3 is TGTGCCAGCCGGACAGATACGCAGTATTTT.

This clonotype was found a few times. The chain uses TRBV12-3 or TRBV12-4 and TRBJ2-7; no clear D. This CDR3 has 15 residues. Trimming took 7 bases from V and 0 from J, leaving 16 bases between them. The CDR3 is CASTSDRLNSYEQYF. CDR3 in DNA: TGTGCCAGCACTTCAGACCGTCTCAACTCCTACGAGCAGTACTTC.

In this sample, this clonotype turned up a few times. The V and J genes are TRBV14 and TRBJ1-6; D is perhaps TRBD1 (5 bases). Per germline, CDR1 SGHDN and CDR2 FVKESK. The CDR3 contains 17 residues. Between the trimmed V and J ends, which lost 0 bases and 3 bases, there was a span of 12 bases. DNA of the CDR3: TGTGCCAGCAGCCAAGATAATGGGGGGATCTATAATTCACCCCTCCACTTT. It specifies CASSQDNGGIYNSPLHF.

In its sample, this clonotype was seen a few times. CDR3 nucleotides: TGCAGTGCCCCCGTGCCGAGTTTGGGGGGCCTATCCTACGAGCAGTACTTC. It specifies CSAPVPSLGGLSYEQYF. This rearrangement joins TRBV20-1 to TRBJ2-7, with D perhaps TRBD1 or TRBD2 (6 bases each). CDR1 and CDR2 from the germline V gene are DFQATT and SNEGSKA (reference sequence). Trimming shortened V by 6 bases and J by 1 base, and 25 bases separated the two germline ends. The CDR3 extends over 17 amino acids.

This clonotype was detected only a few times. The chain uses TRBV5-1 and TRBJ1-1; D is undetermined. This CDR3 has 16 amino acids. CDR1 SGHRS and CDR2 YFSETQ come from the germline V gene. Trimming took off 0 bases at V and 2 bases at J, with 14 bases between the two ends. The CDR3 DNA reads as TGCGCCAGCAGCTTGGCCGCGAGGACGTTTAACACTGAAGCTTTCTTT. It yields the protein CASSLAARTFNTEAFF. Combining the CDR3 with reference TRBV5-1 and TRBJ1-1 gives the whole variable domain KAGVTQTPRYLIKTRGQQVTLSCSPISGHRSVSWYQQTPGQGLQFLFEYFSETQRNKGNFPGRFSGRQFSNSRSEMNVSTLELGDSALYLCASSLAARTFNTEAFFGQGTRLTVV.

The V gene is TRBV2, the J gene TRBJ1-4; D remains unclear. V lost 4 bases to trimming and J lost 0 bases, with 9 bases between them. The CDR3 sequence is 15 residues long. CDR1 is SNHLY and CDR2 is FYNNEI in the germline V gene. The CDR3: CASSAIGATNEKLFF. The CDR3 DNA sequence: TGTGCCAGCAGTGCAATAGGCGCAACTAATGAAAAACTGTTTTTT. The full variable domain, rest sourced from reference TRBV2 and TRBJ1-4, is EPEVTQTPSHQVTQMGQEVILRCVPISNHLYFYWYRQILGQKVEFLVSFYNNEISEKSEIFDDQFSVERPDGSNFTLKIRSTKLEDSAMYFCASSAIGATNEKLFFGSGTQLSVL.

CDR3 nucleotide sequence: TGTGCCAGCAGCAAAGGCCCCGCTTTGCGGGGTCCAGATACGCAGTATTTT. Amino acid sequence: CASSKGPALRGPDTQYF. The V and J genes are TRBV21-1 and TRBJ2-3; the table's D call, TRBD2, has no DNA check behind it. TRBV21-1 is noted as a pseudogene. The CDR3 is 17 residues long.

The genes are TRBV2 and TRBJ1-6; TRBD1 might be the D (6 bases). CDR1 and CDR2 from the germline V gene are SNHLY and FYNNEI. Between the trimmed V and J ends, which lost 7 bases and 6 bases, there was a span of 13 bases. This CDR3 contains 14 residues. CDR3 coding DNA: TGTGCCAGCACGGGGGCGCGAATTAATTCACCCCTCCACTTT. It is translated as CASTGARINSPLHF.

This clonotype was picked up a small number of times. The chain recombines TRBV7-2 with TRBJ1-4; TRBD1 agrees at 9 bases. This CDR3 is built from 14 residues. V gave up 3 bases and J gave up 10 bases; unmatched junction bases: 6. The germline CDR1 and CDR2 sequences are SGHTA and FQGNSA. CDR3 DNA: TGTGCCAGCAGCTTGGACAGGGGAGGTGGAAAACTGTTTTTT. This sequence encodes CASSLDRGGGKLFF.

This clonotype was seen more than once but under ten times. The chain joins TRBV5-1 to TRBJ1-3; unclear D gene. With 0 bases removed from V and 3 bases from J, the gap between germline ends came to 16 bases. The CDR3 spans 17 residues. Germline CDR1 is SGHRS and CDR2 is YFSETQ. In DNA form, the CDR3 reads TGCGCCAGCAGCTTGGCCGGCCGTTACATCGATGGAAACACCATATATTTT. Translation gives CASSLAGRYIDGNTIYF.

V usage is TRBV5-6 and J usage is TRBJ2-3; 13 bases fit TRBD2. This CDR3 has 16 residues. The germline V gene has CDR1 SGHDT and CDR2 YYEEEE. V was clipped by 4 bases and J by 6 bases; unmatched bases: 8. The chain's CDR3 is CASSLGTSGKGDTQYF. CDR3 sequence (DNA): TGTGCCAGCAGCCTCGGGACTAGCGGGAAGGGGGATACGCAGTATTTT.

This clonotype was recorded a few times. The chain links TRBV5-1 to TRBJ1-1; D gene uncertain. V gave up 3 bases and J gave up 2 bases, with 5 bases separating them. This CDR3 spans 12 amino acids. Germline CDR1 SGHRS, CDR2 YFSETQ. DNA for the CDR3: TGCGCCAGCAGCTCGCGCAACACTGAAGCTTTCTTT. Translated: CASSSRNTEAFF.

This clonotype was counted a few times. The rearrangement joins TRBV19 to TRBJ1-1; D not certain. Looked up from germline, CDR1 is LNHDA and CDR2 is SQIVND (reference sequence). V was trimmed by 1 base and J by 2 bases, leaving 11 bases between them. The CDR3 runs to 15 residues. CDR3 sequence (DNA): TGTGCCAGTAGTATAGGGTCCGCGGGAAACACTGAAGCTTTCTTT. Translation: CASSIGSAGNTEAFF. Variable domain in full (rest from reference TRBV19 and TRBJ1-1): DGGITQSPKYLFRKEGQNVTLSCEQNLNHDAMYWYRQDPGQGLRLIYYSQIVNDFQKGDIAEGYSVSREKKESFPLTVTSAQKNPTAFYLCASSIGSAGNTEAFFGQGTRLTVV.

This clonotype was seen a handful of times. The chain uses TRBV5-1 and TRBJ2-3; TRBD2 matches 11 bases. The junction had 6 bases not matched to a gene; V was cut back by 4 bases and J by 2 bases. Germline V gives CDR1 SGHRS, CDR2 YFSETQ. This CDR3 region has 16 residues. CDR3 in amino acids: CASSKGLAEITDTQYF. The CDR3 coding sequence is TGCGCCAGCAGCAAGGGACTAGCGGAGATCACAGATACGCAGTATTTT.

This chain joins TRBV7-2 and TRBJ1-4, with D perhaps matching TRBD1 (5 bases). With 4 bases removed from V and 3 bases from J, the gap between germline ends came to 9 bases. The CDR3 extends over 14 amino acids. Germline CDR1 reads SGHTA; CDR2 reads FQGNSA. The CDR3 region has the DNA TGTGCCAGCAGCTGGGGGATGGCTAATGAAAAACTGTTTTTT. This sequence encodes CASSWGMANEKLFF.